This T cell receptor (beta chain) was sequenced for a study of long-term antiretroviral therapy in people with HIV. The study, taken as a whole, reports: Although diversity increased after ART, it remained lower than in transplant donor controls. Information pertaining to ART adherence, viral resistance or therapeutic modifications was not obtained.

To note about this clone: Antigen specificity is unknown.

V shed 0 bases and J shed 0 bases, with 14 bases lying between them. This CDR3 contains 17 residues. From germline, CDR1 is LNHNV and CDR2 YYDKDF (reference sequence). Assay version v3.0 of immunoSEQ was used, and it was run at survey level. Per-sample targets for sequencing were roughly 35,000-50,000 T-cell genomes. TCRdb keeps only in-frame clones here, not all; method: immunoSEQ multiplex PCR. The sample records around 16,000 clones, roughly 90% being singletons. About 1-11 million cryopreserved PBMC were held in samples before DNA extraction. Sequenced material: unsorted PBMCs, taken 0.7 years before starting antiretroviral therapy. The rearrangement joins TRBV15 to TRBJ1-1; D ambiguous. This receptor was obtained from a man in his fifties or sixties with HIV. The CDR3 coding sequence is TGTGCCACCAGCAGAGATCGGGGATTCCTCATGAACACTGAAGCTTTCTTT. Protein: CATSRDRGFLMNTEAFF.